This TCR beta chain comes out of a study of cytomegalovirus exposure and HLA in healthy donors. Regarding the study as a whole: Reportedly, TCR beta sequences accurately predicted HLA-A and HLA-B alleles in most subjects. Later analysis demonstrated an association between a missense DCLRE1C variant and TCR beta V- and J-gene trimming.

The study ran its PCR with 60 Vbeta and 13 Jbeta primers. The protocol was immunoSEQ multiplex PCR, while the TCRdb copy is restricted to in-frame clones and leaves out a portion. The table lists roughly 100,000 clones, about 80% of them singletons. This clone was found a few times. Its antigen remains unidentified. This receptor was obtained from a man aged 35-49 years in good health and CMV-seronegative. Sequencing was carried out using PBMCs.

This CDR3 is CASSLHLQGYTF. The DNA for the CDR3 is TGTGCCAGCAGCCTCCACTTACAGGGCTACACCTTC. The chain links TRBV7-2 to TRBJ1-2; no clear D. Germline-derived CDR1 and CDR2 are SGHTA and FQGNSA. The CDR3 contains 12 residues. V was shortened by 5 bases and J by 8 bases, with 12 bases between the two germline ends. Looking up the rest from reference TRBV7-2 and TRBJ1-2 gives the full variable domain: GAGVSQSPSNKVTEKGKDVELRCDPISGHTALYWYRQSLGQGLEFLIYFQGNSAPDKSGLPSDRFSAERTGGSVSTLTIQRTQQEDSAVYLCASSLHLQGYTFGSGTRLTVV.